This T cell receptor (beta chain) stems from a study of blood T cell repertoires in COVID-19. Background on the study: COVID-19 samples from acute and convalescent phases originated in the United States, Italy and Spain.

Patients at the Seattle site were enrolled during active infection and followed longitudinally. Germline V gene lookup returns CDR1 WSHSY and CDR2 SAAADI. The CDR3 has 16 amino acids. J was trimmed by 4 bases and V by 7 bases; bases with no gene match: 8. This table comes from immunoSEQ multiplex PCR, and its TCRdb copy is limited to in-frame clones, with some not included. Found here are around 320,000 clones, roughly 91% of them singletons; the top ten hold around 10%. J is TRBJ2-5 and V is TRBV10-2; 14 nucleotides line up with TRBD2. The TCR sequence derives from a woman aged 25 to 39 with COVID-19, enrolled during active disease. Sequenced input: peripheral blood. The CDR3 nucleotides read TGCGCCAGCACCCTCGGGACTAGCGGGGGTACAGAGACCCAGTACTTC. It is translated as CASTLGTSGGTETQYF.